This paragraph reports one T cell receptor beta chain. The sample belongs to a study of cytomegalovirus exposure and HLA in healthy donors. On the study more broadly: Within the Caucasian-associated ancestry cluster were approximately 77% of the approximately 390 genotyped donors.

Use of 60 Vbeta and 13 Jbeta primers characterized the PCR. Produced via immunoSEQ multiplex PCR; TCRdb's table is partial and in-frame only. The sample has some 150,000 clones, 73% seen once. The V end lost 4 bases, the J end lost 8 bases, and 13 bases lay between the germline ends. The CDR3 spans 13 residues. Germline assignment: CDR1 SGHNT and CDR2 YYREEE (reference sequence). The sample was PBMCs. The chain employs TRBV5-4 and TRBJ2-1, with D possibly being TRBD2 (5 bases). The receptor was isolated from a human donor in good health. The CDR3 nucleotides read TGTGCCAGCAGCCGGGGAACTCTCGATGAGCAGTTCTTC. It encodes CASSRGTLDEQFF. The full variable domain, in which reference TRBV5-4 and TRBJ2-1 provide the parts outside the CDR3, is ETGVTQSPTHLIKTRGQQVTLRCSSQSGHNTVSWYQQALGQGPQFIFQYYREEENGRGNFPPRFSGLQFPNYSSELNVNALELDDSALYLCASSRGTLDEQFFGPGTRLTVL.